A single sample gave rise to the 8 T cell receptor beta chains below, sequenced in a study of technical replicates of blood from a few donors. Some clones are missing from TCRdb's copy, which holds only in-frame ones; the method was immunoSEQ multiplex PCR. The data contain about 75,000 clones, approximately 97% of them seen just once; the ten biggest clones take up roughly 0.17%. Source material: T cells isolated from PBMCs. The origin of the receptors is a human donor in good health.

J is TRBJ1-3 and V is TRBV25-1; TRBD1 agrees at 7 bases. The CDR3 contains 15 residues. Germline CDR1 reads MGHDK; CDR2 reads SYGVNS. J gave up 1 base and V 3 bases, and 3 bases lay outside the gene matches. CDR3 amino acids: CASSDSRGSGNTIYF. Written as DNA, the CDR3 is TGTGCCAGCAGTGACTCCAGGGGGTCTGGAAACACCATATATTTT.

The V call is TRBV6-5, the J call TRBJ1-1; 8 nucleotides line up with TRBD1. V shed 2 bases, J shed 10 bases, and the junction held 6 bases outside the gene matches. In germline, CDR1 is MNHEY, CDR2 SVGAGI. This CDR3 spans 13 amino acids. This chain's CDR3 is CASSYRPTGGAFF. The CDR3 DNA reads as TGTGCCAGCAGTTACAGGCCTACAGGGGGAGCTTTCTTT.

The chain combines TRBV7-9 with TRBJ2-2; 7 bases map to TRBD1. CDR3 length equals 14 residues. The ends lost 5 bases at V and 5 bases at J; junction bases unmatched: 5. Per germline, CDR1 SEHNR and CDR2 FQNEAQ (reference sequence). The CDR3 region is CASSPTGATGELFF. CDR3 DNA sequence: TGTGCCAGCAGCCCTACAGGGGCAACCGGGGAGCTGTTTTTT.

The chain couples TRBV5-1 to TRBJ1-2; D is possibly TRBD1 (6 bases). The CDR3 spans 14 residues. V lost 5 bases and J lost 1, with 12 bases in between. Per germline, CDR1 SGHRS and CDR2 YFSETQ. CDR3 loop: CASRSGHDNYGYTF. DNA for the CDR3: TGCGCCAGCAGATCGGGACACGATAACTATGGCTACACCTTC.

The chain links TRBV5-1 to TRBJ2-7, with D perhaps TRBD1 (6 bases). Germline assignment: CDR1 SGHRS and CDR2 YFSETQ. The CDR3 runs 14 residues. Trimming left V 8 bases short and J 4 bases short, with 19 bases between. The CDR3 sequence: CASTLDRYGYEQYF. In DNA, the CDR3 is TGCGCCAGTACACTCGACAGGTACGGTTACGAGCAGTACTTC.

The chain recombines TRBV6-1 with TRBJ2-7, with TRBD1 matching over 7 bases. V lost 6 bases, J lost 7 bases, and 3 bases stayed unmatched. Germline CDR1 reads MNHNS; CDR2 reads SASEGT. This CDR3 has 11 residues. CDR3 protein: CASRIQGEQYF. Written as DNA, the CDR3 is TGTGCCAGCAGGATACAGGGGGAGCAGTACTTC.

The CDR3 coding sequence is TGTGCCAGCAGCCAAAGACCGGGACAGGCTTTCTATGGCTACACCTTC. This gives the protein CASSQRPGQAFYGYTF. This chain connects TRBV27 to TRBJ1-2; TRBD1 aligns across 8 bases. Germline V CDR1 and CDR2: MNHEY, SMNVEV (reference sequence). The length of the CDR3 is 16 residues. The J segment lost 4 bases and the V segment lost 6 bases, leaving 13 bases of the junction unmatched.

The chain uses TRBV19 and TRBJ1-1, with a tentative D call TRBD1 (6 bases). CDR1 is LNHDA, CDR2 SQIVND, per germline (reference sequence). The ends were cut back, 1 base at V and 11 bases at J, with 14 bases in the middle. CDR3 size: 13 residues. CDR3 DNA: TGTGCCAGTAGTATAGGCAGGGGAAGACGGGCTTTCTTT. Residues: CASSIGRGRRAFF.